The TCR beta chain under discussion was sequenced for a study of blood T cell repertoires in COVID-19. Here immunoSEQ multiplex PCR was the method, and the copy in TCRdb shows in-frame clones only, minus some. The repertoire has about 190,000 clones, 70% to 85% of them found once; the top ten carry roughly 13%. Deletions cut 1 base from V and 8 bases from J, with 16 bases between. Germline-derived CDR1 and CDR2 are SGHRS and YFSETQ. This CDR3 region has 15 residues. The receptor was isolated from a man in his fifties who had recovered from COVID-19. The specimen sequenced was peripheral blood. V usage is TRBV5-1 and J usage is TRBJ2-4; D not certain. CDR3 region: CASSLSDAGRDIQYF. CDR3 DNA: TGCGCCAGCAGCTTGTCCGACGCTGGTCGGGACATTCAGTACTTC. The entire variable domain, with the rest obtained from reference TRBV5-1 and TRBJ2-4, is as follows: KAGVTQTPRYLIKTRGQQVTLSCSPISGHRSVSWYQQTPGQGLQFLFEYFSETQRNKGNFPGRFSGRQFSNSRSEMNVSTLELGDSALYLCASSLSDAGRDIQYFGAGTRLSVL.